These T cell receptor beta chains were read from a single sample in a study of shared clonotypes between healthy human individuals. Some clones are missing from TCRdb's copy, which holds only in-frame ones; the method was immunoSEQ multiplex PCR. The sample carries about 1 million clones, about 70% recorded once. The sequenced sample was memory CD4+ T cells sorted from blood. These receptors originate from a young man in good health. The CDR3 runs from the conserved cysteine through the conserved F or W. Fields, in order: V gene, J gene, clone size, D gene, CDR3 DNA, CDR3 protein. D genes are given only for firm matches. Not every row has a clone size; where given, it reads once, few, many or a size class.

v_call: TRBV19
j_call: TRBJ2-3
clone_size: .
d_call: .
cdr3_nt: TGTGCCAGTAGTGAAGAGACAGGACATAGCACAGATACGCAGTATTTT
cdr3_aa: CASSEETGHSTDTQYF

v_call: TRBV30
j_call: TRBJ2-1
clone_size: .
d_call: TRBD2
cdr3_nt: TGTGCCTGGAGTAAGGCCGCTAGCGGGGGCCACAATGAGCAGTTCTTC
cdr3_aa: CAWSKAASGGHNEQFF

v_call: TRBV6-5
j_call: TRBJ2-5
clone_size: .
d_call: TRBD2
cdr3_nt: TGTGCCAGCAGGAGACTAGCGGGCGGGGGGGAGACCCAGTACTTC
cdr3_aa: CASRRLAGGGETQYF

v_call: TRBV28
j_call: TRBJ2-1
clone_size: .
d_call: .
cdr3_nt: TGTGCCAGCACTACATCCTCTGGTGAGCAGTTCTTC
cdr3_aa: CASTTSSGEQFF

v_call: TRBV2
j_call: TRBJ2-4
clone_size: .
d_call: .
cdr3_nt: TGTGCCAGCAGTGAAGATCAGGGGAGGGGAAACATTCAGTACTTC
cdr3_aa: CASSEDQGRGNIQYF

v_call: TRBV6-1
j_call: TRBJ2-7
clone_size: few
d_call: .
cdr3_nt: TGTGCCAGCAGTGAAGCGCAAGGGGTCACCTACGAGCAGTACTTC
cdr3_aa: CASSEAQGVTYEQYF

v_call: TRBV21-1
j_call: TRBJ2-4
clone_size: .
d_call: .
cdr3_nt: TGTGCCAGCAGCAAAGCTTCGGTCTCGTTAGCCAAAAACATTCAGTACTTC
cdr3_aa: CASSKASVSLAKNIQYF

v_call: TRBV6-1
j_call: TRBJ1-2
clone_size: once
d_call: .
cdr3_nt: TGTGCCAGCAGTGAAGCGGGGACAAGCCACTATGGCTACACCTTC
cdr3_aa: CASSEAGTSHYGYTF

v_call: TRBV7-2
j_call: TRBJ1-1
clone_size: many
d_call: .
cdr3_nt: TGTGCCAGCAGCCTGTCAGTGAACACTGAAGCTTTCTTT
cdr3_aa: CASSLSVNTEAFF

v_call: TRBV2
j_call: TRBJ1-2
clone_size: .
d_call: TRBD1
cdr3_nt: TGTGCCAGCAAGAGGACAGGGGTTTATGGCTACACCTTC
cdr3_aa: CASKRTGVYGYTF

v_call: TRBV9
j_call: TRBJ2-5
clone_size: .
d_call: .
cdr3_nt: TGTGCCAGCAGCGTAGAATCGACTGGGAAAGAGACCCAGTACTTC
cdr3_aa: CASSVESTGKETQYF

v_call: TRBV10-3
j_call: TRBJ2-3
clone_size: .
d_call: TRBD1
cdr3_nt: TGTGCCACGCGGGGGGACAGGGGAGGAGCAGATACGCAGTATTTT
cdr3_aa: CATRGDRGGADTQYF

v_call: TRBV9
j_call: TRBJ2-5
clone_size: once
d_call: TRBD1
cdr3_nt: TGTGCCAGCAGCGTAGCGGTTACAGGGGGCCAAGAGACCCAGTACTTC
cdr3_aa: CASSVAVTGGQETQYF

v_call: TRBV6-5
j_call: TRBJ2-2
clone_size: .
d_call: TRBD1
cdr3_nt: TGTGCCATCAGTGCGGGACAGGGAGGAACCGGGGAGCTGTTTTTT
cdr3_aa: CAISAGQGGTGELFF

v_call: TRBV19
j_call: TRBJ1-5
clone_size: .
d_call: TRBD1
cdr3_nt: TGTGCCAGTAGACCGGGACAGAGCAATCAGCCCCAGCATTTT
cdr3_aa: CASRPGQSNQPQHF

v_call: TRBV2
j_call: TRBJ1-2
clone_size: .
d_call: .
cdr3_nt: TGTGCCAGCAGTGCCGGGGGCGGTGGTGGCTACACCTTC
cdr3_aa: CASSAGGGGGYTF

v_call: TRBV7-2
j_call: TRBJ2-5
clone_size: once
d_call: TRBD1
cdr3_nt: TGTGCCAGCAGCTCCGACAGGGGAGGTCAAGAGACCCAGTACTTC
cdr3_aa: CASSSDRGGQETQYF

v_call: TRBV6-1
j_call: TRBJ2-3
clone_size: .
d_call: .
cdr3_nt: TGTGCCAGCAGGCGTCTTGGCGCTATCACAGATACGCAGTATTTT
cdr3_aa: CASRRLGAITDTQYF

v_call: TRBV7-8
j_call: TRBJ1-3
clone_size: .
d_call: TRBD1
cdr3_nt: TGTGCCAGCAGCCTCCAGACGACAGGGACTGGAAACACCATATATTTT
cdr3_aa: CASSLQTTGTGNTIYF

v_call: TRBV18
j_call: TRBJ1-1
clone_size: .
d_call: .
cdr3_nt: TGTGCCAGCTCACTCGGTGGGGGGGCTTTCTTT
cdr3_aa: CASSLGGGAFF

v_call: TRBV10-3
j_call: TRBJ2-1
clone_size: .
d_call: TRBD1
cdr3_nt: TGTGCCATCAGCGACAGGGGGGGTTTGAATGAGCAGTTCTTC
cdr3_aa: CAISDRGGLNEQFF

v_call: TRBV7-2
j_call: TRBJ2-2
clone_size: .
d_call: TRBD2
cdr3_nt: TGTGCCAGCTGGCGGGGCGGGAGCCCCGGGGAGCTGTTTTTT
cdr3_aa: CASWRGGSPGELFF

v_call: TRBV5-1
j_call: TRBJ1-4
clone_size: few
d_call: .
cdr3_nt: TGCGCCAGCAGCTTGGGGGGGCAGACTGAAAAACTGTTTTTT
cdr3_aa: CASSLGGQTEKLFF

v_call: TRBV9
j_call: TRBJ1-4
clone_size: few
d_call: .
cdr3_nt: TGTGCCAGCAGCGTAGACCTCGGAGCAACTAATGAAAAACTGTTTTTT
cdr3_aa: CASSVDLGATNEKLFF

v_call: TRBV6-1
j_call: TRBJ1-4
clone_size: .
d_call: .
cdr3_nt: TGTGCCAGCAGCACAGGGAAGGGGCTTAGGGAAAAACTGTTTTTT
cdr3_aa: CASSTGKGLREKLFF

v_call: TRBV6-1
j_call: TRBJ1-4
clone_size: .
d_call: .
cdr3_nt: TGTGCCAGCAGCCAAAGACAGGTTTCAAATGAAAAACTGTTTTTT
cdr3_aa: CASSQRQVSNEKLFF

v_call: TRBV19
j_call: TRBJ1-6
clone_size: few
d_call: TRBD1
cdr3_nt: TGTGCCAGTAGTTATGACAGGGGTTCACCCCTCCACTTT
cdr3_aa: CASSYDRGSPLHF

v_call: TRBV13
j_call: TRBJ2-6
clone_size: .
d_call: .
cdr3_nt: TGTGCCAGCCGGAGGTTAGGCGCCAACGTCCTGACTTTC
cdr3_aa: CASRRLGANVLTF

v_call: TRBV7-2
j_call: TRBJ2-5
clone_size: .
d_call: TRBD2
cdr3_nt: TGTGCCAGCAGCCTAAGGGCCCTAGCGGGGGGCCGATTAGAGACCCAGTACTTC
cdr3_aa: CASSLRALAGGRLETQYF

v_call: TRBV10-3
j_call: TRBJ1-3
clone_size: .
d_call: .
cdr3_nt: TGTGCCATCAGAGCCCAGGGCGTCGGTGGAAACACCATATATTTT
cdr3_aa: CAIRAQGVGGNTIYF

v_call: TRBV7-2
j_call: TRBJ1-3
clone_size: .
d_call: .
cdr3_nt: TGTGCCAGCAGCGATTCCCTGGGAGGAATCTCTGGAAACACCATATATTTT
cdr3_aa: CASSDSLGGISGNTIYF

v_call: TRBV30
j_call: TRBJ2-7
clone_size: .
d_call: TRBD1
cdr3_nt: TGTGCCTGGAGTGTACGACAGGGCTACGAGCAGTACTTC
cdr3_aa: CAWSVRQGYEQYF

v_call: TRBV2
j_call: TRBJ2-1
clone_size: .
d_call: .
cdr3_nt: TGTGCCAGCAGTGGGACTTCCAATGAGCAGTTCTTC
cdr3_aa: CASSGTSNEQFF

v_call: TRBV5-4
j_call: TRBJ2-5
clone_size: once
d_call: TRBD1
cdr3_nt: TGTGCCAGCAGCTACGACAGGGGAGGAGAGACCCAGTACTTC
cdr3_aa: CASSYDRGGETQYF

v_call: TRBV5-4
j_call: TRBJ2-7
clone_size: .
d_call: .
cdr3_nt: TGTGCCAGCAGCTTAGATATGGGATACGAGCAGTACTTC
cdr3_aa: CASSLDMGYEQYF

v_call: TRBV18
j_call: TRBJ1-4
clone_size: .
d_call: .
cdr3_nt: TGTGCCAGCTCCCCCATGACAGATGAAAAACTGTTTTTT
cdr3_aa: CASSPMTDEKLFF

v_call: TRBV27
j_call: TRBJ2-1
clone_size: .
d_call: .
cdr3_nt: TGTGCCAGCAGAGAAGCCGGGACAGAGCAGTTCTTC
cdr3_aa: CASREAGTEQFF

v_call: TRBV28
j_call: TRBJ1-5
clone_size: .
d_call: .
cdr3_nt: TGTGCCAGCAGCACGGGGCCAGTTAGCAATCAGCCCCAGCATTTT
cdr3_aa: CASSTGPVSNQPQHF

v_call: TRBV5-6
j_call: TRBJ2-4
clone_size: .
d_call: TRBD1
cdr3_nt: TGTGCCAGCAGCCCTGACAGGGGAGTCAAAAACATTCAGTACTTC
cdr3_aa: CASSPDRGVKNIQYF

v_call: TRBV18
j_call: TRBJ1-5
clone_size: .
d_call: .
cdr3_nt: TGTGCCAGCTCACAAACAGGAGGCAGGGAGCCCCAGCATTTT
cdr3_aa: CASSQTGGREPQHF

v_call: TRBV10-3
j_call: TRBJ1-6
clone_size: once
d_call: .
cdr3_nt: TGTGCCATCAGTGACAGCTTGTATAATTCACCCCTCCACTTT
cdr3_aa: CAISDSLYNSPLHF

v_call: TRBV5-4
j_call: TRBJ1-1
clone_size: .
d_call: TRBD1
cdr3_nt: TGTGCCAGCAGCTTGGCCGGACAGGAAGTGTTGTTAGCTTTCTTT
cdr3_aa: CASSLAGQEVLLAFF

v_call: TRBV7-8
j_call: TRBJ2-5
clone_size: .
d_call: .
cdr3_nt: TGTGCCAGCAGCTCGTTCCGGGAGACCCAGTACTTC
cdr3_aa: CASSSFRETQYF

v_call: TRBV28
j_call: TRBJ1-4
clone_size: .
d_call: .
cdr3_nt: TGTGCCAGCCTACGTCGGGGGATTGGTGAAAAACTGTTTTTT
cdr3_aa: CASLRRGIGEKLFF

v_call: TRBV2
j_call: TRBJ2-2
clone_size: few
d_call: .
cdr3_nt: TGTGCCAGCAGTGTGATTGGGGCGGACACCGGGGAGCTGTTTTTT
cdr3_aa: CASSVIGADTGELFF

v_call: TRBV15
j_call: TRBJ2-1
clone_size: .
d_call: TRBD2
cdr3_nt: TGTGCCACCAGCAGCCAGACTAGCATTGAGCAGTTCTTC
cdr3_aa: CATSSQTSIEQFF

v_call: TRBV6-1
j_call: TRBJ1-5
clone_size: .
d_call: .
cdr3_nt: TGTGCCAGCAATGGGGGGTCGCTTAGGGGTCAGCCCCAGCATTTT
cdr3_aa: CASNGGSLRGQPQHF

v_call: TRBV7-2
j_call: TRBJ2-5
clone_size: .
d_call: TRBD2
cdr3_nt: TGTGCGGTCGGGCGGGGGGAAGAGACCCAGTACTTC
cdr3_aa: CAVGRGEETQYF

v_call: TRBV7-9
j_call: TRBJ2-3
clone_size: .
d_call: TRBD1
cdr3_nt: TGTGCCAGCAGCAGAGCCAGGGGGAAGGTGCCAGATACGCAGTATTTT
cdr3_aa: CASSRARGKVPDTQYF

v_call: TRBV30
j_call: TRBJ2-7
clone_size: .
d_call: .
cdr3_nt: TGTGCCTGGAGTGTAGGCTACGAGCAGTACTTC
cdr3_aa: CAWSVGYEQYF

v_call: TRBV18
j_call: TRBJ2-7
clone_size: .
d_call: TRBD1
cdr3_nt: TGTGCCAGCTCACCATTAGGGACAGGGGTCAACGAGCAGTACTTC
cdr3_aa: CASSPLGTGVNEQYF

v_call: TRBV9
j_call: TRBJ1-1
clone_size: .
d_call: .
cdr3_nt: TGTGCCAGCAGCGTAGGGACGGGCAACATGAACACTGAAGCTTTCTTT
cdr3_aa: CASSVGTGNMNTEAFF

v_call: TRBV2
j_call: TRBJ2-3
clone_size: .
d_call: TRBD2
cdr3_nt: TGTGCCAGCAGTGAAGCCGGGACTAGCGTCTCTGATACGCAGTATTTT
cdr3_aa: CASSEAGTSVSDTQYF

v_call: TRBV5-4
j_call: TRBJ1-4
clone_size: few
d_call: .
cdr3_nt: TGTGCCAGCAGCCAAACAGGTTCGGGCACTAATGAAAAACTGTTTTTT
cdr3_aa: CASSQTGSGTNEKLFF

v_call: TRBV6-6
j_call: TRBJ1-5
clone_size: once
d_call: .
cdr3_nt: TGTGCCAATTCACAGGCCGGAGGTCAGCCCCAGCATTTT
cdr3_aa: CANSQAGGQPQHF

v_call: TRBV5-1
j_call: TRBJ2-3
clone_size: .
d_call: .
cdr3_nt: TGCGCCAGCAGCTTTGTAGGGGGAGGAGATACGCAGTATTTT
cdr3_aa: CASSFVGGGDTQYF

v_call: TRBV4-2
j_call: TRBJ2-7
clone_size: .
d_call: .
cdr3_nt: TGTGCCAGCAGCTTCATAGGTGTAGGCTACGAGCAGTACTTC
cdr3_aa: CASSFIGVGYEQYF